This T cell receptor (delta chain) came from a study of gamma-delta T cells after stem cell transplantation. TCRdb re-called the RT-PCR reads using CATT. The sample yields a few thousand delta-chain clones, under 6.5% seen once. Germline V gene sequence: CDR1 GEAIGNYY, CDR2 EKD. This CDR3 is built from 15 residues. Sequences were obtained from gamma-delta T cells. The clonotype originates from a human donor. It is not recorded whose cells these are; they may come from a transplant donor. V and J are TRDV2 and TRDJ1, with 13 bases fitting TRDD3. CDR3 residues: CSVLGDTTVTDKLIF. The CDR3 DNA is TGTTCCGTACTGGGGGATACGACGGTCACCGATAAACTCATCTTT.